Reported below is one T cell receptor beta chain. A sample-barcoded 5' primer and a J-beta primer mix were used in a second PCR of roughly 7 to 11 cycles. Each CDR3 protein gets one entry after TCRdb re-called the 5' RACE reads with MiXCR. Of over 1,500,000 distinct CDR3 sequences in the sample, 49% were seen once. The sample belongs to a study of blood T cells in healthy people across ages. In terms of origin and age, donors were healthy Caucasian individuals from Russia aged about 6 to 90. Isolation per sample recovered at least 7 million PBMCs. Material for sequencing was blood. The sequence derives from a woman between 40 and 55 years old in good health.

CDR3 bases: TGTGCCAGCAGCTTAGGCAGGGGCGAGACCCAGTTCTTC. Translation gives CASSLGRGETQFF. J is TRBJ2-1 and V is TRBV7-2, with D perhaps matching TRBD1 (6 bases). The germline V gene encodes CDR1 SGHTA and CDR2 FQGNSA. There are 13 residues in the CDR3. V shed 1 base and J shed 13 bases, with 14 bases lying between them. Variable domain in full (rest from reference TRBV7-2 and TRBJ2-1): GAGVSQSPSNKVTEKGKDVELRCDPISGHTALYWYRQSLGQGLEFLIYFQGNSAPDKSGLPSDRFSAERTGGSVSTLTIQRTQQEDSAVYLCASSLGRGETQFFGPGTRLTVL.